The sequence of this T cell receptor (beta chain) was determined in a study of T cell responses to AZD1222 COVID-19 vaccine. Regarding the study as a whole: It was only a handful of AZD1222 recipients who were seropositive at baseline. The donors showed a predominance of white British ancestry and of females, with possible underestimation of clonal diversity. Two AZD1222 administrations were followed by greater Spike-specific TCR breadth and depth. All repertoire sampling was performed exclusively after the peak T cell response.

This clone appeared once. Its antigen is currently unknown. This table comes from immunoSEQ multiplex PCR, and its TCRdb copy is limited to in-frame clones, with some not included. The table includes roughly 150,000 clones, about nine tenths detected once. The V gene's germline CDR1 is SQVTM and CDR2 ANQGSEA. CDR3 length equals 14 residues. V lost 5 bases and J lost 5; bases outside the gene matches: 8. This clonotype originated in an adult who received the AZD1222 COVID-19 vaccine. The chain joins TRBV29-1 to TRBJ1-2; 10 nucleotides agree with TRBD1. The specimen comprised peripheral blood, sampled 28 days after the second AZD1222 dose. CDR3 region: CSVPGTGERYGYTF. The CDR3 nucleotides read TGCAGCGTTCCTGGGACAGGGGAGCGGTATGGCTACACCTTC.